The 32 T cell receptor beta chains presented below share a single source sample, sequenced in a study of blood T cell repertoires in COVID-19. The table came from immunoSEQ multiplex PCR; TCRdb's copy has only in-frame clones and leaves some out. The table lists approximately 93,000 clones, approximately 77% of them singletons. The sample consisted of peripheral blood. The receptors were gathered from a woman older than 75 with acute or convalescent COVID-19.

The genes are TRBV30 and TRBJ1-6; D gene ambiguous. CDR3 size: 15 residues. With 0 bases removed from V and 0 bases from J, the gap between germline ends came to 6 bases. The V gene's germline CDR1 is GTSNPN and CDR2 SVGIG (reference sequence). The CDR3 DNA sequence: TGTGCCTGGAGTGTGAGTTTCTCCTATAATTCACCCCTCCACTTT. Its translation: CAWSVSFSYNSPLHF.

Only a few counts were recorded for this clone. The V gene is TRBV7-9, the J gene TRBJ2-7; D is uncertain. With 6 bases removed from V and 9 bases from J, the gap between germline ends came to 12 bases. Germline V gene lookup returns CDR1 SEHNR and CDR2 FQNEAQ (reference sequence). This CDR3 contains 11 residues. The CDR3 is CASSDSLVQYF. CDR3 in DNA: TGTGCCAGCAGTGACTCACTCGTGCAGTACTTC. Variable domain in full (rest from reference TRBV7-9 and TRBJ2-7): DTGVSQNPRHKITKRGQNVTFRCDPISEHNRLYWYRQTLGQGPEFLTYFQNEAQLEKSRLLSDRFSAERPKGSFSTLEIQRTEQGDSAMYLCASSDSLVQYFGPGTRLTVT.

The genes are TRBV24-1 and TRBJ1-1; D is perhaps TRBD1 (5 bases). Germline V gene sequence: CDR1 KGHDR, CDR2 SFDVKD. The CDR3 runs 13 residues. V was shortened by 5 bases and J by 3 bases, with 9 bases between the two germline ends. The CDR3 reads CATSGGRDTEAFF. Written as DNA, the CDR3 is TGTGCCACCAGTGGGGGGAGGGACACTGAAGCTTTCTTT.

The rearrangement joins TRBV19 to TRBJ1-3; TRBD1 aligns across 7 bases. CDR3 length: 15 residues. V was clipped by 7 bases and J by 0 bases; unmatched bases: 6. The germline CDR1 and CDR2 sequences are LNHDA and SQIVND (reference sequence). The DNA of the CDR3 is TGTGCCAGTAATCCCCGGGACAGCTCTGGAAACACCATATATTTT. This codes for CASNPRDSSGNTIYF.

The chain carries TRBV2 and TRBJ1-6; no definite D call. Between the trimmed V and J ends, which lost 6 bases and 10 bases, there was a span of 13 bases. This CDR3 comprises 13 residues. Germline V gene sequence: CDR1 SNHLY, CDR2 FYNNEI. CDR3 region: CASRVAGESPLHF. CDR3 DNA: TGTGCCAGCAGGGTGGCTGGGGAGTCACCCCTCCACTTT. Using reference TRBV2 and TRBJ1-6 for the parts outside the CDR3, the full variable domain is EPEVTQTPSHQVTQMGQEVILRCVPISNHLYFYWYRQILGQKVEFLVSFYNNEISEKSEIFDDQFSVERPDGSNFTLKIRSTKLEDSAMYFCASRVAGESPLHFGNGTRLTVT.

V gene TRBV7-3 combines with J gene TRBJ2-1, with TRBD2 matching over 12 bases. Trimming took 5 bases from V and 7 from J; bases not matched to a gene: 3. Germline V lookup: CDR1 SGHTA, CDR2 FQGTGA. CDR3 size: 14 residues. Written as DNA, the CDR3 is TGTGCCAGCAGCCTAGCGGGAGGGGGTAATGAGCAGTTCTTC. Translated, it gives CASSLAGGGNEQFF.

The V gene is TRBV6-6, the J gene TRBJ1-1; D is unclear. V was pared by 6 bases and J by 1 base, with 12 bases between. CDR3 length: 14 amino acids. CDR1 is MNHNY, CDR2 SVGAGI, per germline (reference sequence). CDR3: CASRPGRENTEAFF. DNA of the CDR3: TGTGCCAGCAGACCCGGACGGGAGAACACTGAAGCTTTCTTT.

The genes are TRBV6-5 and TRBJ2-7, with D perhaps matching TRBD1 (5 bases). Germline assignment: CDR1 MNHEY and CDR2 SVGAGI. This CDR3 is built from 15 residues. Trimming took off 0 bases at V and 11 bases at J, with 20 bases between the two ends. For the CDR3, the DNA is TGTGCCAGCAGTTACTCGCGTGACAGAACCACGAGCAAGTACTTC. Its translation: CASSYSRDRTTSKYF.

V and J are TRBV5-5 and TRBJ1-2; 7 nucleotides align to TRBD1. The germline CDR1 and CDR2 sequences are SGHKS and YYEKEE (reference sequence). The J segment lost 3 bases and the V segment lost 2 bases, leaving 13 bases of the junction unmatched. The CDR3 is made up of 17 amino acids. This CDR3 is CASSFRDSPAHDYGYTF. The CDR3 DNA reads TGTGCCAGCAGCTTTCGGGACAGCCCAGCTCACGACTATGGCTACACCTTC. The variable domain in full, completed from reference TRBV5-5 and TRBJ1-2, reads DAGVTQSPTHLIKTRGQQVTLRCSPISGHKSVSWYQQVLGQGPQFIFQYYEKEERGRGNFPDRFSARQFPNYSSELNVNALLLGDSALYLCASSFRDSPAHDYGYTFGSGTRLTVV.

This clone was seen more than once but under ten times. The rearrangement joins TRBV29-1 to TRBJ1-6, with D possibly TRBD1 on 6 matching bases. CDR1 and CDR2 (germline): SQVTM, ANQGSEA. The CDR3 has 15 amino acids. V lost 6 bases to trimming and J lost 0 bases, with 12 bases between them. The CDR3 reads CSVTTGSSYNSPLHF. The CDR3 DNA follows: TGCAGCGTCACGACAGGTAGCTCCTATAATTCACCCCTCCACTTT. Combining the CDR3 with reference TRBV29-1 and TRBJ1-6 gives the whole variable domain SAVISQKPSRDICQRGTSLTIQCQVDSQVTMMFWYRQQPGQSLTLIATANQGSEATYESGFVIDKFPISRPNLTFSTLTVSNMSPEDSSIYLCSVTTGSSYNSPLHFGNGTRLTVT.

The V call is TRBV5-1, the J call TRBJ2-3, with 11 nucleotides matching TRBD2. The CDR3 loop spans 17 amino acids. Germline V gene lookup returns CDR1 SGHRS and CDR2 YFSETQ. V shed 2 bases, J shed 0 bases, and the junction held 5 bases outside the gene matches. The DNA of the CDR3 is TGCGCCAGCAGCTTTTCTCGACTAGCGGGAAGCACAGATACGCAGTATTTT. Amino acids: CASSFSRLAGSTDTQYF.

The J gene is TRBJ1-1, the V gene TRBV2; TRBD1 is a possible D gene (5 bases). Per the germline V gene, CDR1 is SNHLY and CDR2 is FYNNEI. The CDR3 contains 16 residues. The ends were cut back, 6 bases at V and 0 bases at J, with 17 bases in the middle. CDR3 amino acids: CASSPRGVDMNTEAFF. In nucleotides, the CDR3 is TGTGCCAGCAGCCCTCGGGGGGTTGACATGAACACTGAAGCTTTCTTT.

The V and J genes are TRBV28 and TRBJ1-5; D may be TRBD1 (6 bases). This CDR3 is built from 15 residues. Germline V gene data show CDR1 as MDHEN and CDR2 as SYDVKM. With 2 bases removed from V and 6 bases from J, the gap between germline ends came to 14 bases. The CDR3, as DNA: TGTGCCAGCAGTTTACCCACAGGGTGGCGTCAGCCCCAGCATTTT. Translation: CASSLPTGWRQPQHF. Based on the CDR3 plus reference TRBV28 and TRBJ1-5, the full variable domain is DVKVTQSSRYLVKRTGEKVFLECVQDMDHENMFWYRQDPGLGLRLIYFSYDVKMKEKGDIPEGYSVSREKKERFSLILESASTNQTSMYLCASSLPTGWRQPQHFGDGTRLSIL.

The chain links TRBV2 to TRBJ2-3; maybe TRBD1 (6 bases). The CDR3 is 13 amino acids. V lost 5 bases, J lost 6 bases, and 12 bases lay in between. In germline, CDR1 is SNHLY, CDR2 FYNNEI. CDR3 nucleotide sequence: TGTGCCAGCAGTACCCAGGGGACGGATACGCAGTATTTT. Protein sequence: CASSTQGTDTQYF.

The chain links TRBV3-1 (or the pseudogene TRBV3-2) to TRBJ1-6, with D uncertain. CDR1 and CDR2 (germline): LGHDT, YNNKEL (reference sequence). Trimming shortened V by 3 bases and J by 0 bases, and 6 bases separated the two germline ends. The CDR3 consists of 15 residues. The CDR3 region is CASSQGSSYNSPLHF. CDR3 sequence (DNA): TGTGCCAGCAGCCAGGGGAGCTCCTATAATTCACCCCTCCACTTT.

CDR3 in DNA: TGTGCCAGCAGCTTAGGAGGTAATCGGGGGTCCTACGAGCAGTACTTC. As protein: CASSLGGNRGSYEQYF. This chain links TRBV11-3 with TRBJ2-7; possible D gene TRBD2, 6 bases. Trimming cost V 1 base and J 1 base, with 14 bases left between them. This CDR3 has 16 amino acids. The germline CDR1 and CDR2 sequences are SGHNT and YENEEA.

The chain carries TRBV5-4 and TRBJ2-2, with 7 bases that match TRBD2. The CDR3 has 18 residues. With 0 bases clipped from V and 4 bases from J, the junction kept 12 bases outside the gene matches. Germline V gene lookup returns CDR1 SGHNT and CDR2 YYREEE (reference sequence). The CDR3 nucleotides are TGTGCCAGCAGCTTGGGAGTAGCGGGCCCGTCGGGCACCGGGGAGCTGTTTTTT. Translating gives CASSLGVAGPSGTGELFF.

The rearrangement links TRBV11-2 to TRBJ2-5, with 11 nucleotides matching TRBD2. Per germline, CDR1 SGHAT and CDR2 FQNNGV. Losses at the gene ends were 5 bases for V and 5 bases for J; bases not matched to a gene: 19. The CDR3 totals 19 residues. The CDR3 reads CASSLTTPGLAVRRETQYF. CDR3 nucleotide sequence: TGTGCCAGCAGCCTGACGACACCGGGACTAGCGGTTAGGAGGGAGACCCAGTACTTC.

This clone came up a few times. The chain recombines TRBV7-9 with TRBJ2-2, with D possibly matching TRBD1 (6 bases). This CDR3 spans 13 amino acids. Trimming took 1 base from V and 6 from J, leaving 6 bases between them. Germline V gives CDR1 SEHNR, CDR2 FQNEAQ (reference sequence). CDR3 residues: CASSLEGAGELFF. Here the CDR3 DNA reads TGTGCCAGCAGCTTAGAGGGGGCCGGGGAGCTGTTTTTT.

The rearrangement joins TRBV7-6 to TRBJ2-3; 11 positions agree with TRBD2. V dropped 2 bases and J dropped 4; count of bases not matched to a gene: 11. This CDR3 has 18 residues. Germline V gene data show CDR1 as SGHVS and CDR2 as FNYEAQ. The CDR3 spells CASSLKGLAGGRADTQYF. DNA of the CDR3: TGTGCCAGCAGCTTAAAGGGCCTAGCGGGGGGAAGAGCAGATACGCAGTATTTT.

The chain has TRBV27 and TRBJ2-3; 8 bases map to TRBD1. From germline, CDR1 is MNHEY and CDR2 SMNVEV (reference sequence). The CDR3 is made up of 16 amino acids. Losses at the gene ends were 2 bases for V and 1 base for J; bases not matched to a gene: 5. The CDR3: CASSLGGQGGTDTQYF. The CDR3 bases are TGTGCCAGCAGTTTAGGCGGACAGGGAGGCACAGATACGCAGTATTTT.

V gene TRBV19 combines with J gene TRBJ1-6, with unresolved D. The V end was cut by 7 bases, the J end by 1 base, with 17 bases between. The CDR3 totals 17 residues. Germline V gene data show CDR1 as LNHDA and CDR2 as SQIVND (reference sequence). The CDR3 DNA is TGTGCCAGTACCATTTCGGGAAGCGCGTCCTATAATTCACCCCTCCACTTT. Residues: CASTISGSASYNSPLHF.

This clone was seen repeatedly, ten times or more. The chain couples TRBV19 to TRBJ1-5; D might be TRBD1 (5 bases). The CDR3 runs 14 residues. V was clipped by 3 bases and J by 7 bases, with 13 bases between them. Germline CDR1 LNHDA, CDR2 SQIVND (reference sequence). CDR3 amino acids: CASSMGPQGQPQHF. Written as DNA, the CDR3 is TGTGCCAGTAGTATGGGCCCTCAGGGCCAGCCCCAGCATTTT.

This clone appeared once. The J gene is TRBJ1-2, the V gene TRBV5-1; the match to TRBD1 covers 9 bases. The ends lost 4 bases at V and 3 bases at J; junction bases unmatched: 7. CDR3 size: 15 residues. The germline gives CDR1 SGHRS, CDR2 YFSETQ. The CDR3 nucleotides are TGCGCCAGCAGCCCTGGGGACAGGGAAGACTATGGCTACACCTTC. As protein: CASSPGDREDYGYTF.

This clone appeared a few times. CDR3 DNA: TGTGCCAGCAGCAACCGTGGGACAGGAGGTGGCTACACCTTC. Residues: CASSNRGTGGGYTF. This sequence joins TRBV7-2 and TRBJ1-2, with 8 bases that match TRBD1. The germline V gene has CDR1 SGHTA and CDR2 FQGNSA. J lost 7 bases, V lost 5 bases, and 9 bases had no gene match. This CDR3 has 14 residues.

This chain links TRBV9 with TRBJ2-1; 13 bases align to TRBD2. V was pared by 4 bases and J by 2 bases, with 6 bases of the junction left unmatched. This CDR3 spans 17 amino acids. Looked up from germline, CDR1 is SGDLS and CDR2 is YYNGEE. The CDR3 spells CASSIGTSGATYNEQFF. The DNA of the CDR3 is TGTGCCAGCAGCATTGGGACTAGCGGGGCTACCTACAATGAGCAGTTCTTC.

The chain has TRBV6-6 and TRBJ2-2, with 11 bases lining up with TRBD2. The junction had 4 bases not matched to a gene; V was cut back by 5 bases and J by 5 bases. The V gene's germline CDR1 is MNHNY and CDR2 SVGAGI (reference sequence). CDR3 length equals 15 residues. The CDR3 DNA follows: TGTGCCAGCAGTCCCGCTAGCGGGGGGACCGGGGAGCTGTTTTTT. This encodes CASSPASGGTGELFF.

This clone turned up a few times. The chain joins TRBV6-2 or TRBV6-3 to TRBJ2-7, with 7 bases matching TRBD1. J lost 0 bases, V lost 5 bases, and 7 bases had no gene match. The CDR3 runs 15 residues. CDR1 and CDR2 (germline): MNHEY, SVGEGT. CDR3 nucleotide sequence: TGTGCCAGCAGTCCAGACAGGGTTGGCTCCTACGAGCAGTACTTC. This translates into CASSPDRVGSYEQYF.

This clone was counted only a few times. The V gene is TRBV30, the J gene TRBJ1-5, with TRBD1 identical over 7 bases. V lost 6 bases to trimming and J lost 8 bases; unmatched junction nucleotides: 10. Germline V lookup: CDR1 GTSNPN, CDR2 SVGIG (reference sequence). The length of the CDR3 is 13 residues. CDR3 sequence (DNA): TGTGCCTGTTCTCGACAGGGCGGTGAGCCCCAGCATTTT. It translates to CACSRQGGEPQHF.

V is TRBV7-2 and J is TRBJ2-7, with TRBD2 matching 11 bases. This CDR3 has 14 amino acids. Germline assignment: CDR1 SGHTA and CDR2 FQGNSA. The ends lost 3 bases at V and 7 bases at J; junction bases unmatched: 5. DNA for the CDR3: TGTGCCAGCAGCTTCCAACTAGCGGGAGAAGAGCAGTACTTC. It specifies CASSFQLAGEEQYF.

The V call is TRBV6-5, the J call TRBJ1-2, with D possibly matching TRBD1 (6 bases). The CDR3 covers 13 residues. V shed 6 bases and J shed 6 bases, with 14 bases lying between them. Germline V lookup: CDR1 MNHEY, CDR2 SVGAGI. The CDR3 loop is CASSLTGSNGYTF. CDR3 sequence (DNA): TGTGCCAGCAGCCTGACAGGCAGTAATGGCTACACCTTC.

This chain joins TRBV28 and TRBJ1-2; 8 positions match TRBD1. Germline CDR1 and CDR2: MDHEN and SYDVKM. The CDR3 sequence is 13 residues long. The V and J ends lost 2 bases and 11 bases, in that order; junction bases with no gene match: 7. CDR3 sequence (DNA): TGTGCCAGCAGTTTAGTCCAGGGGGCAAAATACACCTTC. It yields the protein CASSLVQGAKYTF.